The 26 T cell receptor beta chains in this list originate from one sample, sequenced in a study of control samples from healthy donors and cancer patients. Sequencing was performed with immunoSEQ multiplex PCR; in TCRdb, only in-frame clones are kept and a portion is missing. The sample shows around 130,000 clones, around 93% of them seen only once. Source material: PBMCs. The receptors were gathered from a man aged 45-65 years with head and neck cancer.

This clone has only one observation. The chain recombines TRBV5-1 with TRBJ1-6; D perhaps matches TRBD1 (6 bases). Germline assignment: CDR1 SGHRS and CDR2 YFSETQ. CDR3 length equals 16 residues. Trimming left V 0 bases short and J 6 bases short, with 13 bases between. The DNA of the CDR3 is TGCGCCAGCAGCTTGGCCCGGGGCAGGGGTAATTCACCCCTCCACTTT. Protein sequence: CASSLARGRGNSPLHF.

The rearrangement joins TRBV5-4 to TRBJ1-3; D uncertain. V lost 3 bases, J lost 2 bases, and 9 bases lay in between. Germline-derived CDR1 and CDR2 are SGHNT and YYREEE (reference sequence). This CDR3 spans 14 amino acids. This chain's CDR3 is CASSSATPGNTIYF. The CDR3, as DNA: TGTGCCAGCAGCTCGGCGACACCTGGAAACACCATATATTTT.

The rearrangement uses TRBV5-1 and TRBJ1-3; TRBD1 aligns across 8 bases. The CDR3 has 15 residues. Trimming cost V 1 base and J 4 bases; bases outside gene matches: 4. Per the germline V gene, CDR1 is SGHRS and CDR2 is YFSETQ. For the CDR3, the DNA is TGCGCCAGCAGCTTGCAGGGGGCGGTCGGAAACACCATATATTTT. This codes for CASSLQGAVGNTIYF.

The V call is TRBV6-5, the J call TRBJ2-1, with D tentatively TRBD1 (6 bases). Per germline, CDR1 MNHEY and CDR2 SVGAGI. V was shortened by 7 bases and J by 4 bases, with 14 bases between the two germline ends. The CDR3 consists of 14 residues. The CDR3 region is CASNPRGPYNEQFF. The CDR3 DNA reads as TGTGCCAGCAACCCCAGGGGTCCTTACAATGAGCAGTTCTTC.

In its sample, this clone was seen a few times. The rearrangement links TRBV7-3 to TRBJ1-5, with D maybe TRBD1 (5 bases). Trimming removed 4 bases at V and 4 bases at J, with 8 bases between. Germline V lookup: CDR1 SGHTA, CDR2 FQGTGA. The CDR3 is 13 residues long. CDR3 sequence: CASSSGANQPQHF. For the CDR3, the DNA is TGTGCCAGCAGCTCCGGGGCTAATCAGCCCCAGCATTTT.

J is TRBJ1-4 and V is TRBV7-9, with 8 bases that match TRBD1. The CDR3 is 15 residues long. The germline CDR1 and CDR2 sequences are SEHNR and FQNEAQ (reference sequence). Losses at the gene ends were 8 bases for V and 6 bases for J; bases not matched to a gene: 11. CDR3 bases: TGTGCCAGCGGGGATAGGACAGGGTGGGATGAAAAACTGTTTTTT. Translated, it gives CASGDRTGWDEKLFF.

DNA for the CDR3: TGTGCCATCTCCGGCCCAACGCAGGACGAGCAGTACTTC. It is translated as CAISGPTQDEQYF. The genes are TRBV10-3 and TRBJ2-7; D not resolved. CDR1 and CDR2 (germline): ENHRY, SYGVKD. V was cut by 8 bases and J by 5 bases, with 16 bases left in between. This CDR3 has 13 amino acids.

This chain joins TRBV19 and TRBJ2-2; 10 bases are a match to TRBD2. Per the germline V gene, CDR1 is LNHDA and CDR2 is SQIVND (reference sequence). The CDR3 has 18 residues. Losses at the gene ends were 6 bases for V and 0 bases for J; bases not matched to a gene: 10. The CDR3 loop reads CASRMVSGGSTNTGELFF. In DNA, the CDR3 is TGTGCCAGTAGGATGGTTAGCGGGGGGTCTACGAACACCGGGGAGCTGTTTTTT.

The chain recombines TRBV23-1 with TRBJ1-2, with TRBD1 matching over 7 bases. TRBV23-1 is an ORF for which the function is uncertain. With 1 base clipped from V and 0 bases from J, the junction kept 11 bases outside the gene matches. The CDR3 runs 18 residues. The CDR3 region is CASSQCLKGQPTNYGYTF. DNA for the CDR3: TGCGCCAGCAGTCAATGCCTTAAGGGACAGCCTACTAACTATGGCTACACCTTC.

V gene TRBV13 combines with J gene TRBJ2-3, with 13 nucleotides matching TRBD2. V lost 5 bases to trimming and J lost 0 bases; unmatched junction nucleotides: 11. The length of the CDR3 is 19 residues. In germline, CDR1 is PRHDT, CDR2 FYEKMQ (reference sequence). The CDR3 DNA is TGTGCCAGCAGCGCCCGACTAGCGGGGGGTGCTACTAGCACAGATACGCAGTATTTT. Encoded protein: CASSARLAGGATSTDTQYF. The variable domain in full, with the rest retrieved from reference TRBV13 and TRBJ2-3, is AAGVIQSPRHLIKEKRETATLKCYPIPRHDTVYWYQQGPGQDPQFLISFYEKMQSDKGSIPDRFSAQQFSDYHSELNMSSLELGDSALYFCASSARLAGGATSTDTQYFGPGTRLTVL.

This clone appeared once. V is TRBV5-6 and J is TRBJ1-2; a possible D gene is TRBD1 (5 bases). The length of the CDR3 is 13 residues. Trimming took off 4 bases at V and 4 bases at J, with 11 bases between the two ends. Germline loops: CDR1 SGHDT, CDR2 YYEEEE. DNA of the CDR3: TGTGCCAGCAGCCCCCGGGACGGCTATGGCTACACCTTC. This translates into CASSPRDGYGYTF.

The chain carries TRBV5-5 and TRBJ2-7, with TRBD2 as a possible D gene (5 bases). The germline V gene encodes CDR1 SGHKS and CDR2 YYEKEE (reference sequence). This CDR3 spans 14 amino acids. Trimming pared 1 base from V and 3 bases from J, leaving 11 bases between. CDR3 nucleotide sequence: TGTGCCAGCAGCTTGACGAACGGGAACTACGAGCAGTACTTC. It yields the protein CASSLTNGNYEQYF.

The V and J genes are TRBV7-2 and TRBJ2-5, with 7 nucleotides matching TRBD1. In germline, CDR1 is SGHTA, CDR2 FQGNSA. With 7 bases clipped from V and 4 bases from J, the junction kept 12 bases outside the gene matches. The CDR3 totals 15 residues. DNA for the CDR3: TGTGCCAGCAAGAAACAGGGGCAGGCGGGAGAGACCCAGTACTTC. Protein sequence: CASKKQGQAGETQYF. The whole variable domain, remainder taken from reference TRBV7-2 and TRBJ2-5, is GAGVSQSPSNKVTEKGKDVELRCDPISGHTALYWYRQSLGQGLEFLIYFQGNSAPDKSGLPSDRFSAERTGGSVSTLTIQRTQQEDSAVYLCASKKQGQAGETQYFGPGTRLLVL.

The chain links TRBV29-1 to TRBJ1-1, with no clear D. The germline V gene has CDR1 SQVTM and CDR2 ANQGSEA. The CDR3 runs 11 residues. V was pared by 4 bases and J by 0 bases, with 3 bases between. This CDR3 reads CSVGVNTEAFF. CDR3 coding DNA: TGCAGCGTTGGTGTGAACACTGAAGCTTTCTTT.

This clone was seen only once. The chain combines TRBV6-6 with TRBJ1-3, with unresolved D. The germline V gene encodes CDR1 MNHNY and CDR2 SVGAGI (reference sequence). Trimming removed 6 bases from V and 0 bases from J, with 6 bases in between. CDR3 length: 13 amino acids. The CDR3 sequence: CASRESSGNTIYF. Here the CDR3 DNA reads TGTGCCAGCAGAGAGAGCTCTGGAAACACCATATATTTT.

CDR3 protein: CASSKIWAARSGANVLTF. As DNA, the CDR3 is TGTGCCAGTAGTAAGATTTGGGCGGCAAGGTCTGGGGCCAACGTCCTGACTTTC. V is TRBV19 and J is TRBJ2-6; D is ambiguous. CDR3 length equals 18 residues. Trimming pared 4 bases from V and 1 base from J, leaving 17 bases between. Germline V gene sequence: CDR1 LNHDA, CDR2 SQIVND (reference sequence).

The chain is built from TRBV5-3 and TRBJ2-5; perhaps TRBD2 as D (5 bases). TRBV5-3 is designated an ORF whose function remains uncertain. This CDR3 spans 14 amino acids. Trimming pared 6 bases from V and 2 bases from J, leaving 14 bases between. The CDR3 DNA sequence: TGTGCCAGAATTTTTCATCCGGGACAAGAGACCCAGTACTTC. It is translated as CARIFHPGQETQYF.

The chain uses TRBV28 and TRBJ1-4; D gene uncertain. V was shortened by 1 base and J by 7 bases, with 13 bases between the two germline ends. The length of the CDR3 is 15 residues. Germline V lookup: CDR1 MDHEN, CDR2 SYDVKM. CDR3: CASSLSTLQAEKLFF. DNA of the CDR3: TGTGCCAGCAGTTTATCGACCCTTCAAGCTGAAAAACTGTTTTTT. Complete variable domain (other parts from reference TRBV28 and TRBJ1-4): DVKVTQSSRYLVKRTGEKVFLECVQDMDHENMFWYRQDPGLGLRLIYFSYDVKMKEKGDIPEGYSVSREKKERFSLILESASTNQTSMYLCASSLSTLQAEKLFFGSGTQLSVL.

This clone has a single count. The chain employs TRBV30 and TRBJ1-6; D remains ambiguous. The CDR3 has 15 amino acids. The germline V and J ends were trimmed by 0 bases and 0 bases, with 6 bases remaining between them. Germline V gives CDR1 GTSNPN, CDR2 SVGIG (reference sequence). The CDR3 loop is CAWSVGSSYNSPLHF. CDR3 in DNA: TGTGCCTGGAGTGTAGGAAGCTCCTATAATTCACCCCTCCACTTT. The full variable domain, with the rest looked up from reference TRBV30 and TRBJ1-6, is SQTIHQWPATLVQPVGSPLSLECTVEGTSNPNLYWYRQAAGRGLQLLFYSVGIGQISSEVPQNLSASRPQDRQFILSSKKLLLSDSGFYLCAWSVGSSYNSPLHFGNGTRLTVT.

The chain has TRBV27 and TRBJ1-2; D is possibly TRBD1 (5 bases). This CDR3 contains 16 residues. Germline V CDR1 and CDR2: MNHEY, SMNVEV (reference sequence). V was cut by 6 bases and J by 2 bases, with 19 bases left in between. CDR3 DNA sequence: TGTGCCAGCAGACCCTTTTGGGGACCTCTGAACTATGGCTACACCTTC. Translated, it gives CASRPFWGPLNYGYTF.

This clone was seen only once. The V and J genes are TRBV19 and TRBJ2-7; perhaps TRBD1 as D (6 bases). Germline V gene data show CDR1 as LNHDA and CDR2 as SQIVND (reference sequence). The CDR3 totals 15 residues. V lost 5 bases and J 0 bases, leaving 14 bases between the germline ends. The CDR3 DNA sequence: TGTGCCAGTAGTTCCCCCGGGACACCCTCCTACGAGCAGTACTTC. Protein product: CASSSPGTPSYEQYF.

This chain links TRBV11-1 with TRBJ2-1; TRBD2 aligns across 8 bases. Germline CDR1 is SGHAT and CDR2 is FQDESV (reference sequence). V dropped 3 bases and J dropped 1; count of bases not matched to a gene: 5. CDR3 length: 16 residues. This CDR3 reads CASSFLAGGSYNEQFF. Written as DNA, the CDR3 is TGTGCCAGCAGCTTTCTTGCGGGGGGTTCCTACAATGAGCAGTTCTTC.

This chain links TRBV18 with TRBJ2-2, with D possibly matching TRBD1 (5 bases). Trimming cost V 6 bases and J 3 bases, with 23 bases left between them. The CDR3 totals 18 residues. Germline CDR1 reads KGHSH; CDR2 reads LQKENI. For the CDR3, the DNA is TGTGCCAGCTCCCACTACCGGAACAGGCTAAGGGACACCGGGGAGCTGTTTTTT. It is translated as CASSHYRNRLRDTGELFF.

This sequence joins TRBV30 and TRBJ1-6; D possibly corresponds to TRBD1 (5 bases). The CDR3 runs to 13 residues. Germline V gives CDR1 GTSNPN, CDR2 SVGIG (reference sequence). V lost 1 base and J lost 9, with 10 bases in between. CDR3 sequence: CAWSALGGSPLHF. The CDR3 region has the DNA TGTGCCTGGAGTGCCCTGGGGGGTTCACCCCTCCACTTT.

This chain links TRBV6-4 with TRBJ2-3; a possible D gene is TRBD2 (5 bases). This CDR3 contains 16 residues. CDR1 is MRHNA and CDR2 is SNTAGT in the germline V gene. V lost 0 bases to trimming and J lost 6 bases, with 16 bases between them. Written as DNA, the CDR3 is TGTGCCAGCAGTGACTCTTGGACTTATTCACAGGATACGCAGTATTTT. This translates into CASSDSWTYSQDTQYF.

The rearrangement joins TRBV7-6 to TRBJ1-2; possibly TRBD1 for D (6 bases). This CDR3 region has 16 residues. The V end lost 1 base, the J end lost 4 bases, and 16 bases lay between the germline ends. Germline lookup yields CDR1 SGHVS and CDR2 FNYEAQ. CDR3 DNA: TGTGCCAGCAGCTTAGGGGCCACGGGGGCGGGCTATGGCTACACCTTC. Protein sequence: CASSLGATGAGYGYTF.